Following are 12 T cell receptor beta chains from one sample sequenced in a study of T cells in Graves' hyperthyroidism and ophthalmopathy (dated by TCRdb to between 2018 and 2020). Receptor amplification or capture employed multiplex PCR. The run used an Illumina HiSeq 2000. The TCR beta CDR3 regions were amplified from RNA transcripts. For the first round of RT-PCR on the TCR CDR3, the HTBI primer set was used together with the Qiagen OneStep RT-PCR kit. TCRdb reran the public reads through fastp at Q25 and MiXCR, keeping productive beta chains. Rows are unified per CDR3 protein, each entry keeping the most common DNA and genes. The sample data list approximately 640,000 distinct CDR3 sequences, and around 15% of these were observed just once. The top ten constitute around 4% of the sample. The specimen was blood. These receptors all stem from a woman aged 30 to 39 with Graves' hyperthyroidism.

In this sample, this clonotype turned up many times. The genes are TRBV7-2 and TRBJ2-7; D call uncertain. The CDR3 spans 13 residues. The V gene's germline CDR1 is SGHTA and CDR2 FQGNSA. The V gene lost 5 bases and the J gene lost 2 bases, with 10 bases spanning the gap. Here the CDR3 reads CASSPESAYEQYF. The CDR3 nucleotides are TGTGCCAGCAGCCCGGAAAGCGCCTACGAGCAGTACTTC.

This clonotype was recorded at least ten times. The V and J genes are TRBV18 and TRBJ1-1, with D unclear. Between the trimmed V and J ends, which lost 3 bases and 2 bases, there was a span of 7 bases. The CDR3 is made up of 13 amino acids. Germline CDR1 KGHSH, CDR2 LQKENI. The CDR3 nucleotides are TGTGCCAGCTCACCTCTGGAAAACACTGAAGCTTTCTTT. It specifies CASSPLENTEAFF.

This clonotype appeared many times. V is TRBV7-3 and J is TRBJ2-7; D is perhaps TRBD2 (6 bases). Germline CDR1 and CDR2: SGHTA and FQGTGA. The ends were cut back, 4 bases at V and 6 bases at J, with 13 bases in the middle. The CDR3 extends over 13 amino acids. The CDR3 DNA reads TGTGCCAGCAGCTACTTGGGAGGAGCCGAGCAGTACTTC. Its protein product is CASSYLGGAEQYF.

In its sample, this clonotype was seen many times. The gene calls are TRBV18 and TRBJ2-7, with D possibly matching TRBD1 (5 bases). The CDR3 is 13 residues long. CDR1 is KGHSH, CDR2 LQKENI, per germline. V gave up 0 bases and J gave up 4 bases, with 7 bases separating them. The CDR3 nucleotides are TGTGCCAGCTCACCACCCCAGGGATACGAGCAGTACTTC. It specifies CASSPPQGYEQYF.

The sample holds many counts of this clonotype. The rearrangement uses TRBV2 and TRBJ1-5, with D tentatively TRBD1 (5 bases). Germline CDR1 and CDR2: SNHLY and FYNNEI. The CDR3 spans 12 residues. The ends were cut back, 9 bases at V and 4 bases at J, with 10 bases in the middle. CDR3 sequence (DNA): TGTGCCAGTAGACAGAGAAATCAGCCCCAGCATTTT. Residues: CASRQRNQPQHF.

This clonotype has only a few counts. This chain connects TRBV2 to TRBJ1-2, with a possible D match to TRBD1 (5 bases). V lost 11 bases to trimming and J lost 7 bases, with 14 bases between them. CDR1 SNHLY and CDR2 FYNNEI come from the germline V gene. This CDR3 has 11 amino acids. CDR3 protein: CADGLGLGYTF. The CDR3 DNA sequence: TGTGCCGACGGATTGGGGCTTGGCTACACCTTC.

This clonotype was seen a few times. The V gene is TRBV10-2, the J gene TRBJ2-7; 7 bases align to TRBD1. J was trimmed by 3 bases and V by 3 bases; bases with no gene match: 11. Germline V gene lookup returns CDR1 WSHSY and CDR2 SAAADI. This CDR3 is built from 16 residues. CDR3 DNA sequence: TGCGCCAGCAGTGAAAGTACAGGGGAGTTCAACTACGAGCAGTACTTC. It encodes CASSESTGEFNYEQYF.

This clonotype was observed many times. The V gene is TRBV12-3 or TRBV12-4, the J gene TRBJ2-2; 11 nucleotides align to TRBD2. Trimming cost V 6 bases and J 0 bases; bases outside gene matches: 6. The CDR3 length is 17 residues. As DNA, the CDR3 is TGTGCCAGCAGCCCTAGCGGGAGGCGTTCGAACACCGGGGAGCTGTTTTTT. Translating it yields CASSPSGRRSNTGELFF.

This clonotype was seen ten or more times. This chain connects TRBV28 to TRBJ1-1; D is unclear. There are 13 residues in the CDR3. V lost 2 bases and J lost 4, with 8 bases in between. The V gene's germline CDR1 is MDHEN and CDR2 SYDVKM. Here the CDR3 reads CASSLSGSTEAFF. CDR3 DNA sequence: TGTGCCAGCAGTTTAAGCGGAAGCACTGAAGCTTTCTTT.

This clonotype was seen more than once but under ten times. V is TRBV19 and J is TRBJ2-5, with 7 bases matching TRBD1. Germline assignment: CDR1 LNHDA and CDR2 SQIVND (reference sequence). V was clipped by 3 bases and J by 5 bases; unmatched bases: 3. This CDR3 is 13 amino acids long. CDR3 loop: CASSITGEETQYF. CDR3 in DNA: TGTGCCAGTAGTATCACAGGGGAGGAGACCCAGTACTTC.

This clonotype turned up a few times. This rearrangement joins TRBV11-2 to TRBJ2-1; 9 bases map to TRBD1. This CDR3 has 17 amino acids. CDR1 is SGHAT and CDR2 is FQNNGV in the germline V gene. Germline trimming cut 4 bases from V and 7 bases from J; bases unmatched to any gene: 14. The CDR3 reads CASSSYTAGTGRNEQFF. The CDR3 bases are TGTGCCAGCAGCTCTTACACAGCCGGGACAGGGAGGAATGAGCAGTTCTTC.

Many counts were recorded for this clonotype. The CDR3 nucleotides are TGTGCCAGCAGGGCGGGACCCACTATGGAGACCCAGTACTTC. It translates to CASRAGPTMETQYF. The J gene is TRBJ2-5, the V gene TRBV2, with D possibly being TRBD2 (6 bases). Germline V gene data show CDR1 as SNHLY and CDR2 as FYNNEI. This CDR3 spans 14 amino acids. V was shortened by 6 bases and J by 5 bases, with 16 bases between the two germline ends.